These 13 T cell receptor beta chains came from one sample sequenced in a study of T cell responses to AZD1222 COVID-19 vaccine. The table came from immunoSEQ multiplex PCR; TCRdb's copy has only in-frame clones and leaves some out. The profile covers more than 90,000 clones, with about 90% appearing a single time and 16% taken by the ten largest. Sequencing was performed on peripheral blood, taken on day 0 of AZD1222 vaccination. Receptors were obtained from an adult in good health.

V usage is TRBV7-7 and J usage is TRBJ2-5; tentative D call: TRBD1 (7 bases). Germline V gene sequence: CDR1 SSHAT, CDR2 FNYEAQ (reference sequence). Trimming left V 5 bases short and J 5 bases short, with 18 bases between. This CDR3 is built from 15 residues. The CDR3 is CASSARGGTEETQYF. The CDR3 region has the DNA TGTGCCAGCAGCGCGAGAGGGGGGACAGAGGAGACCCAGTACTTC.

The genes are TRBV10-3 and TRBJ2-1, with 7 positions matching TRBD2. Germline V gene lookup returns CDR1 ENHRY and CDR2 SYGVKD. Losses at the gene ends were 7 bases for V and 3 bases for J; bases not matched to a gene: 9. The CDR3 contains 15 residues. CDR3 bases: TGTGCCATCACTTCTGAAGCGGGACTCTACAATGAGCAGTTCTTC. Residues: CAITSEAGLYNEQFF.

This rearrangement joins TRBV3-1 (or the pseudogene TRBV3-2) to TRBJ1-1; no firm D call. This CDR3 region has 13 residues. Germline V gene sequence: CDR1 LGHDT, CDR2 YNNKEL (reference sequence). Trimming left V 2 bases short and J 11 bases short, with 15 bases between. This CDR3 is CASSQFQTPRAFF. CDR3 nucleotides: TGTGCCAGCAGCCAATTCCAAACTCCGAGGGCTTTCTTT.

This chain links TRBV6-5 with TRBJ2-7; D gene unclear. The CDR3 loop spans 11 amino acids. The germline V and J ends were trimmed by 5 bases and 5 bases, with 7 bases remaining between them. Germline values: CDR1 MNHEY, CDR2 SVGAGI. CDR3 residues: CASSPGHEQYF. In nucleotides, the CDR3 is TGTGCCAGCAGTCCAGGACACGAGCAGTACTTC.

This chain links TRBV5-1 with TRBJ2-3; maybe TRBD1 (6 bases). Trimming removed 1 base at V and 4 bases at J, with 10 bases between. Germline CDR1 and CDR2: SGHRS and YFSETQ. This CDR3 comprises 14 residues. In DNA, the CDR3 is TGCGCCAGCAGCTTGCTACAGGGATCAGATACGCAGTATTTT. Its translation: CASSLLQGSDTQYF.

The rearrangement joins TRBV28 to TRBJ2-7, with 8 bases fitting TRBD1. The CDR3 has 14 amino acids. CDR1 and CDR2 from the germline V gene are MDHEN and SYDVKM. After removal of 3 bases from V and 7 bases from J, the junction contained 8 bases not matched to a gene. The CDR3 loop reads CASSFLGQGEEQYF. For the CDR3, the DNA is TGTGCCAGCAGTTTTCTTGGACAGGGCGAGGAGCAGTACTTC.

The chain is built from TRBV9 and TRBJ2-5; TRBD2 matches 8 bases. The CDR3 loop spans 17 amino acids. Per germline, CDR1 SGDLS and CDR2 YYNGEE. After removal of 0 bases from V and 5 bases from J, the junction contained 12 bases not matched to a gene. The CDR3 region has the DNA TGTGCCAGCAGCGTAGGATGGCGGGAGGATTACACGGAGACCCAGTACTTC. As protein: CASSVGWREDYTETQYF.

The rearrangement uses TRBV7-9 and TRBJ2-2; TRBD1 matches at 7 bases. The CDR3 has 16 amino acids. Germline lookup yields CDR1 SEHNR and CDR2 FQNEAQ (reference sequence). Trimming took 6 bases from V and 1 from J; bases not matched to a gene: 8. The CDR3 coding sequence is TGTGCCAGCAGACCTCGACAGGGAGTGAACACCGGGGAGCTGTTTTTT. This gives the protein CASRPRQGVNTGELFF. The full variable domain, with the rest looked up from reference TRBV7-9 and TRBJ2-2, is DTGVSQNPRHKITKRGQNVTFRCDPISEHNRLYWYRQTLGQGPEFLTYFQNEAQLEKSRLLSDRFSAERPKGSFSTLEIQRTEQGDSAMYLCASRPRQGVNTGELFFGEGSRLTVL.

Only a few counts were recorded for this clone. The CDR3 DNA follows: TGTGCCAGCAGTTTACGGGACAGGGGGTATACCTCCTACGAGCAGTACTTC. Amino acid sequence: CASSLRDRGYTSYEQYF. J is TRBJ2-7 and V is TRBV27; 11 positions match TRBD1. Germline CDR1 MNHEY, CDR2 SMNVEV (reference sequence). With V trimmed by 2 bases and J by 0 bases, 6 bases remained unmatched. The CDR3 runs to 17 residues.

In DNA, the CDR3 is TGTGCTAGTGGTTTGGGGCAGGTCTCCTACAATGAGCAGTTCTTC. This gives the protein CASGLGQVSYNEQFF. V gene TRBV12-5 combines with J gene TRBJ2-1; D is undetermined. The V gene's germline CDR1 is LGHNT and CDR2 FRNRAP. There are 15 residues in the CDR3. Trimming stripped 1 base from V and 0 bases from J, with 7 bases between.

The chain's CDR3 is CASSEKVAYSNQPQHF. The CDR3 DNA sequence: TGTGCCAGCAGTGAAAAGGTAGCTTATAGCAATCAGCCCCAGCATTTT. The genes are TRBV2 and TRBJ1-5; no reliable D call. The germline V gene has CDR1 SNHLY and CDR2 FYNNEI. The CDR3 loop spans 16 amino acids. V lost 2 bases, J lost 0 bases, and 11 bases lay in between.

This clone was counted once. CDR3 loop: CASSIDGRGAYEQYF. Here the CDR3 DNA reads TGTGCCAGTAGTATAGATGGTCGGGGGGCCTACGAGCAGTACTTC. The V and J genes are TRBV19 and TRBJ2-7; 7 bases line up with TRBD2. Losses at the gene ends were 0 bases for V and 2 bases for J; bases not matched to a gene: 4. The CDR3 spans 15 residues. Per the germline V gene, CDR1 is LNHDA and CDR2 is SQIVND (reference sequence). The variable domain in full, with the rest retrieved from reference TRBV19 and TRBJ2-7, is DGGITQSPKYLFRKEGQNVTLSCEQNLNHDAMYWYRQDPGQGLRLIYYSQIVNDFQKGDIAEGYSVSREKKESFPLTVTSAQKNPTAFYLCASSIDGRGAYEQYFGPGTRLTVT.

This clone occurred a few times. This sequence joins TRBV11-2 and TRBJ2-3; TRBD2 aligns across 7 bases. This CDR3 has 15 residues. The germline CDR1 and CDR2 sequences are SGHAT and FQNNGV. After removal of 3 bases from V and 3 bases from J, the junction contained 6 bases not matched to a gene. DNA for the CDR3: TGTGCCAGCAGCTTTAACGCGGGAGTGACAGATACGCAGTATTTT. Protein sequence: CASSFNAGVTDTQYF.